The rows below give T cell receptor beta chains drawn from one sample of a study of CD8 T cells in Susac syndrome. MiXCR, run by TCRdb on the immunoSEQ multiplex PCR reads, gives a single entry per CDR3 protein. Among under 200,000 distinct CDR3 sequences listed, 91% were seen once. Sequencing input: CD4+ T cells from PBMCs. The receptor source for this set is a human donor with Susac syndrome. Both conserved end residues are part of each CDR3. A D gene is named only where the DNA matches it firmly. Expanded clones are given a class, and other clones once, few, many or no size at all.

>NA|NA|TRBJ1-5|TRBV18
TGTGCCAGCTCCGCCTCCGGGACGAGCAATCAGCCCCAGCATTTT
CASSASGTSNQPQHF
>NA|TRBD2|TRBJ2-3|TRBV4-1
TGCGCCAGCAGCCAACCCAGGCTAGCGGGAGGGCGGGGCACAGATACGCAGTATTTT
CASSQPRLAGGRGTDTQYF
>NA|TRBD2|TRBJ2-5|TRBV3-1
TGTGCCAGCAGCCAGCTAGCGGAATTCCAAGAGACCCAGTACTTC
CASSQLAEFQETQYF
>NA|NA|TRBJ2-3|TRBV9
TGTGCCAGCACCAGTGGGCAGGGAACAGATACGCAGTATTTT
CASTSGQGTDTQYF
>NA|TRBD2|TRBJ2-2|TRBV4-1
TGCGCCAGCAGGAAACTAGCGGGGAACACCGGGGAGCTGTTTTTT
CASRKLAGNTGELFF
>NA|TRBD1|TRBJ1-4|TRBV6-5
TGTGCCAGCAGACGGACAGGGGCTTTTGAAAAACTGTTTTTT
CASRRTGAFEKLFF
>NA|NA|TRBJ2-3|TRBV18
TGTGCCAGCTCACCATCTGGCACAGATACGCAGTATTTT
CASSPSGTDTQYF
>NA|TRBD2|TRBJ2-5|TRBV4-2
TGTGCCAGCAGCCAAGATTCGGGACTAGCTATAAAAGAGACCCAGTACTTC
CASSQDSGLAIKETQYF
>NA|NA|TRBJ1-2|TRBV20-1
TGCAGTGCTAGAGAAGGAGACAGAGAAGCTAACTATGGCTACACCTTC
CSAREGDREANYGYTF
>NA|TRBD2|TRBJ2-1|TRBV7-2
TGTGCCAGCAGCTTAGCCCCAGCGGGGAAGGGGTACAATGAGCAGTTCTTC
CASSLAPAGKGYNEQFF
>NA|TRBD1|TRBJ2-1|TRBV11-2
TGTGCCAGCAGCTCCAACCCCGGGACAGGGGGAGAAGGGGAGCAGTTCTTC
CASSSNPGTGGEGEQFF
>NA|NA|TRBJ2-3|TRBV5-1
TGCGCCAGCAGCAGGAAACCAGGAGAGGGACCCACAGATACGCAGTATTTT
CASSRKPGEGPTDTQYF
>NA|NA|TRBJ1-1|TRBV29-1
TGCAGCGTTGACGGGGCGAACACTGAAGCTTTCTTT
CSVDGANTEAFF
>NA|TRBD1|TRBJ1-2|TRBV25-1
TGTGCCAGCAGGGAACAGGGGGCGAACTATGGCTACACCTTC
CASREQGANYGYTF
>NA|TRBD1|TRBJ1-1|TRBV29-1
TGCAGCGGGGGACAGGGGGCCAACACTGAAGCTTTCTTT
CSGGQGANTEAFF
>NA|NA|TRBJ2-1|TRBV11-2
TGTGCCAGCAGCTTAGATCGGGGTAGTATCTACAATGAGCAGTTCTTC
CASSLDRGSIYNEQFF
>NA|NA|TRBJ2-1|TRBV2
TGTGCCAGCAGTAACAGGGGACTCGAGCAGTTCTTC
CASSNRGLEQFF
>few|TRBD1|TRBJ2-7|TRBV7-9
TGTGCCAGCAGCCTCATGGGACAGGGACTTTTTTCGTCCTACGAGCAGTACTTC
CASSLMGQGLFSSYEQYF
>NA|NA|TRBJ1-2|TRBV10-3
TGTGCCATCAGTGAGGCGGGGGGCAGGTATGGCTACACCTTC
CAISEAGGRYGYTF
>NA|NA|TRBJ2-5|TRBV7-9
TGTGCCAGCAGCCACCTCGTCCGGGGGCGAGGGGAGACCCAGTACTTC
CASSHLVRGRGETQYF
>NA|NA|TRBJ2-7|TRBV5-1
TGCGCCAGCAGCTCCGGACTTCTAGAGTTTGAGCAGTACTTC
CASSSGLLEFEQYF
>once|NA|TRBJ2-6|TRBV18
TGTGCCAGCTCACCAACAGCGAACTCTGGGGCCAACGTCCTGACTTTC
CASSPTANSGANVLTF
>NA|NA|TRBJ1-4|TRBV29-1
TGCAGCGTCCGGGAGACTAATGAAAAACTGTTTTTT
CSVRETNEKLFF
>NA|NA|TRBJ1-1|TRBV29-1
TGCAGCGTTGGTGTGGGGCATCAAAATCCAATGAACACTGAAGCTTTCTTT
CSVGVGHQNPMNTEAFF
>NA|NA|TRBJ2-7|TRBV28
TGTGCCAGCAGTTTACAGGGACCCTCTAGCTACGAGCAGTACTTC
CASSLQGPSSYEQYF
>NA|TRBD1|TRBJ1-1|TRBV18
TGTGCCAGCTCGCCCACGGGACAGGCGAACACTGAAGCTTTCTTT
CASSPTGQANTEAFF
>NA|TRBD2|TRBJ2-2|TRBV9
TGTGCCAGCAGCGTAGGCCCCCTAGCGGGACATAACACCGGGGAGCTGTTTTTT
CASSVGPLAGHNTGELFF
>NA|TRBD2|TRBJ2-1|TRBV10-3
TGTGCCATCAGTCGGGGCGGGAGCTCCCATGAGCAGTTCTTC
CAISRGGSSHEQFF
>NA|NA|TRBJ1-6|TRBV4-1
TGCGCCAGCAGCTTGACAGCAAGCTCCTATAATTCACCCCTCCACTTT
CASSLTASSYNSPLHF
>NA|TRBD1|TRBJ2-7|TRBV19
TGTGCCAGTAGTTCACAAGGGACAGGGTACCAGTACTTC
CASSSQGTGYQYF
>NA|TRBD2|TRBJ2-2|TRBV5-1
TGCGCCAGCAGCCGCAATCGACTAGCGGGCACCGGGGAGCTGTTTTTT
CASSRNRLAGTGELFF
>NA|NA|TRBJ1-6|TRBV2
TGTGCCAGCAGTGTAATAGGAGGGGGAAACGATTCACCCCTCCACTTT
CASSVIGGGNDSPLHF
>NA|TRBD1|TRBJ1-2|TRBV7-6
TGTGCCAGCAGCTTAGTGCCAGGACAGGGTACCTATGGCTACACCTTC
CASSLVPGQGTYGYTF
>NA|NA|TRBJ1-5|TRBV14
TGTGCCAGCAGCCAGTCGGATACCAGTTCTAGCAATCAGCCCCAGCATTTT
CASSQSDTSSSNQPQHF
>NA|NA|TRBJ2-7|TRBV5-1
TGCGCCAGCAGCAGGCAAACCAACTACGAGCAGTACTTC
CASSRQTNYEQYF
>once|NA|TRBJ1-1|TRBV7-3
TGTGCCAGCAGCTCTCGATCCGGGGGGACTGAAGCTTTCTTT
CASSSRSGGTEAFF
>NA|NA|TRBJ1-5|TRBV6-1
TGTGCCGCAACTGGGCCGAATAGCAATCAGCCCCAGCATTTT
CAATGPNSNQPQHF
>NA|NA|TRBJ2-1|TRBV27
TGTGCCAGCAGACGAACGAGCGGTGAGCAGTTCTTC
CASRRTSGEQFF
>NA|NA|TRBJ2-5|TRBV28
TGTGCCAGCAGTTTCGCAGGGAGCAGACAAGAGACCCAGTACTTC
CASSFAGSRQETQYF
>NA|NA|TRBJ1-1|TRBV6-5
TGTGCCAGCAGTTACTCGAAGGTGAACACTGAAGCTTTCTTT
CASSYSKVNTEAFF
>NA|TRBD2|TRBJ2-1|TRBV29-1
TGCAGCGTTGAAGGCGGGCGGGGGGAGAGCTCCTACAATGAGCAGTTCTTC
CSVEGGRGESSYNEQFF
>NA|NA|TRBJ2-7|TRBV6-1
TGTGCCAGCATATCAGGTTCCCGTTACGAGCAGTACTTC
CASISGSRYEQYF
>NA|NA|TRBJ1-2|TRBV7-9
TGTGCCAGCAGCTCCCTAGGGGTCGGCTACACCTTC
CASSSLGVGYTF
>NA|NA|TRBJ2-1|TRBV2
TGTGCCAGCGCTGGAGGGAGGAATGAGCAGTTCTTC
CASAGGRNEQFF
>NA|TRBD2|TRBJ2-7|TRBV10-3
TGTGCCATCAGTGAGTCAACGGGGGGACCCTACGAGCAGTACTTC
CAISESTGGPYEQYF